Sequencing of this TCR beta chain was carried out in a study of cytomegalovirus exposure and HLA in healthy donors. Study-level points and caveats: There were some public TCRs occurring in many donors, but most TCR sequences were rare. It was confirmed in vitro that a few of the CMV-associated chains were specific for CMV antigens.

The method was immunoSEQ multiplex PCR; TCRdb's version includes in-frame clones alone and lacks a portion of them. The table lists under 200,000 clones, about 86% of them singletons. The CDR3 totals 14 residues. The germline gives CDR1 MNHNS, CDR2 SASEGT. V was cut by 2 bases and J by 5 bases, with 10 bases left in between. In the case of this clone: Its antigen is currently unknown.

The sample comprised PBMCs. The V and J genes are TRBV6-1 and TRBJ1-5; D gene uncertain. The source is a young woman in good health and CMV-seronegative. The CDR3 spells CASSELLAYQPQHF. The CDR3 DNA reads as TGTGCCAGCAGTGAACTTCTAGCTTATCAGCCCCAGCATTTT.